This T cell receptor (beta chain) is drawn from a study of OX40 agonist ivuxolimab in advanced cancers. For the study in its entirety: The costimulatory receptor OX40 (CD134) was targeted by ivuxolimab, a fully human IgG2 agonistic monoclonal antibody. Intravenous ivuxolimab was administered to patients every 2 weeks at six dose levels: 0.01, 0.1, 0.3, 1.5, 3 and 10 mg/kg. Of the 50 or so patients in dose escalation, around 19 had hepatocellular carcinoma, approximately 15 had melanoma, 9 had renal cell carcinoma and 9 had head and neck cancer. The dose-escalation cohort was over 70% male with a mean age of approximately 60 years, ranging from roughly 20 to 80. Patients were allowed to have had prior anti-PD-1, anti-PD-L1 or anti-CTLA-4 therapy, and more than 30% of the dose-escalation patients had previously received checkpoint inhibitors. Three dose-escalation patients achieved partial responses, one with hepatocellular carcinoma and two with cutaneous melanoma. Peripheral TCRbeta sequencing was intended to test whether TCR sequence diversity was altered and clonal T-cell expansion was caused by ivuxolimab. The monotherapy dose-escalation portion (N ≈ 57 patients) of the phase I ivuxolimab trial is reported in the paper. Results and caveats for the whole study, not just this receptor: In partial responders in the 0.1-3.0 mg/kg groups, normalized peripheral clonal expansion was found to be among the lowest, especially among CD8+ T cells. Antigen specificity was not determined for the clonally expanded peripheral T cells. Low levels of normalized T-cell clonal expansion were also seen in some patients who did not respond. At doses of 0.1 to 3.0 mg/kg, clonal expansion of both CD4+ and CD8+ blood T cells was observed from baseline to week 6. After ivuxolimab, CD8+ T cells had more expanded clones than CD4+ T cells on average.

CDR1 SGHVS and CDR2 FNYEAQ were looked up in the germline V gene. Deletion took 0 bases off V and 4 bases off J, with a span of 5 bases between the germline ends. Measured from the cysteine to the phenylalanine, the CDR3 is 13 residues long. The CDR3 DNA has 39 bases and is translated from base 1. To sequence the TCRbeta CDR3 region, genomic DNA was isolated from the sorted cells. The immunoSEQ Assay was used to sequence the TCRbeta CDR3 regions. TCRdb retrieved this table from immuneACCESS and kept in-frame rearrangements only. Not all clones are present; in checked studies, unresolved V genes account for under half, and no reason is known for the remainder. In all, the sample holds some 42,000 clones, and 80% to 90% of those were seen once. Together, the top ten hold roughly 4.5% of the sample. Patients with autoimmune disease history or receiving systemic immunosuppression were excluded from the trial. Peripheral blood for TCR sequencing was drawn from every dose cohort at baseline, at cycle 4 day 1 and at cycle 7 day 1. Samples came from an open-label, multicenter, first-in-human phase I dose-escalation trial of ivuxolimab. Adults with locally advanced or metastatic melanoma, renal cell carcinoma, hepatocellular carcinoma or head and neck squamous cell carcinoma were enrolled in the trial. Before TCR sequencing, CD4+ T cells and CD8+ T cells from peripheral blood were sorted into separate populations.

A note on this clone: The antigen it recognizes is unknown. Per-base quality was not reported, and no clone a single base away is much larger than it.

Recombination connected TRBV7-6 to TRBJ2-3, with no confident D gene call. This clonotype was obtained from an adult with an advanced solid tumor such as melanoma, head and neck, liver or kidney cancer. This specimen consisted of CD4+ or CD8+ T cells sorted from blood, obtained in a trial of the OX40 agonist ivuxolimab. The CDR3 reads CASSLASADTQYF. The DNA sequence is TGTGCCAGCAGCTTAGCCAGCGCAGATACGCAGTATTTT.